One sample yielded the 32 T cell receptor beta chains listed below, sequenced in a study of identifying expanded T cells in peripheral blood (dated by TCRdb to the late 2010s). Receptor amplification or capture employed the immunoSEQ multiplex PCR assay. This immuneACCESS table, as held by TCRdb, lists in-frame sequences with V and J called but not all clones. Of the missing ones, under half trace to an unresolved V gene in checked studies; the others have no known cause. This sample gives 50,000 to 65,000 clones in total; around nine tenths of them show up just once. Approximately 3.8% of the sample belongs to the ten largest clones. Sequencing was carried out using blood. These receptors were taken from a person aged 18-70 years in good health.

The chain joins TRBV7-2 to TRBJ1-2; a possible D gene is TRBD1 (5 bases). The V gene's germline CDR1 is SGHTA and CDR2 FQGNSA. The CDR3 sequence is 16 residues long. Trimming cost V 1 base and J 8 bases, with 20 bases left between them. CDR3 in DNA: TGTGCCAGCAGCTTAGTTGCTGGGTCGGGGGACGGAGGCTACACCTTC. Translating gives CASSLVAGSGDGGYTF.

Only a few counts were recorded for this clone. One junction end disagrees with the germline gene, perhaps due to a read error. The rearrangement uses TRBV11-2 and TRBJ2-7; 7 bases align to TRBD1. Germline V CDR1 and CDR2: SGHAT, FQNNGV. CDR3 size: 14 residues. DNA for the CDR3: TGTGCCAGCAGCCTAGACAGGGCCGCCTACGAGCAGTACTTC. The encoded protein is CASSLDRAAYEQYF.

In this sample, this clone turned up once. The rearrangement links TRBV4-3 to TRBJ1-5; no firm D call. Between the trimmed V and J ends, which lost 0 bases and 3 bases, there was a span of 3 bases. Germline CDR1 and CDR2: LGHNA and YSLEER. This CDR3 is built from 13 residues. In DNA, the CDR3 is TGCGCCAGCAGCCAAGATTTCAATCAGCCCCAGCATTTT. This sequence encodes CASSQDFNQPQHF.

CDR3 sequence (DNA): TGTGCCAGCTACGATCGGACTCGACACTTACCCTACAATGAGCAGTTCTTC. Amino acid sequence: CASYDRTRHLPYNEQFF. The chain carries TRBV28 and TRBJ2-1, with D perhaps TRBD2 (5 bases). The germline V and J ends were trimmed by 8 bases and 2 bases, with 22 bases remaining between them. The CDR3 is made up of 17 amino acids. CDR1 and CDR2 (germline): MDHEN, SYDVKM.

The V and J genes are TRBV5-5 and TRBJ2-5, with 8 bases matching TRBD2. The CDR3 spans 14 residues. Trimming took 4 bases from V and 2 from J; bases not matched to a gene: 4. Germline V CDR1 and CDR2: SGHKS, YYEKEE (reference sequence). The chain's CDR3 is CASSPGTSQETQYF. The CDR3 nucleotides are TGTGCCAGCAGCCCAGGGACTAGTCAAGAGACCCAGTACTTC. The whole variable domain, remainder taken from reference TRBV5-5 and TRBJ2-5, is DAGVTQSPTHLIKTRGQQVTLRCSPISGHKSVSWYQQVLGQGPQFIFQYYEKEERGRGNFPDRFSARQFPNYSSELNVNALLLGDSALYLCASSPGTSQETQYFGPGTRLLVL.

The V call is TRBV4-3, the J call TRBJ2-7, with 9 bases that match TRBD1. This CDR3 is built from 15 residues. V was clipped by 4 bases and J by 0 bases; unmatched bases: 4. Germline CDR1 and CDR2: LGHNA and YSLEER. In DNA form, the CDR3 reads TGCGCCAGCAGCCCGGGACAGGGTTACTCCTACGAGCAGTACTTC. The encoded protein is CASSPGQGYSYEQYF.

The chain carries TRBV6-4 and TRBJ2-7; D might be TRBD2 (5 bases). The V gene's germline CDR1 is MRHNA and CDR2 SNTAGT. This CDR3 has 15 residues. Trimming shortened V by 5 bases and J by 1 base, and 15 bases separated the two germline ends. CDR3 DNA sequence: TGTGCCAGCAGTCGAGGTTTCGGGGTGTCCTACGAGCAGTACTTC. Translating it yields CASSRGFGVSYEQYF.

V gene TRBV6-5 combines with J gene TRBJ2-5; D is uncertain. The CDR3 totals 15 residues. Trimming shortened V by 5 bases and J by 5 bases, and 18 bases separated the two germline ends. The germline CDR1 and CDR2 sequences are MNHEY and SVGAGI. The CDR3 region is CASSIRSHPGETQYF. The CDR3 DNA follows: TGTGCCAGCAGTATTCGGTCGCACCCCGGGGAGACCCAGTACTTC.

This clone was seen once. This chain uses TRBV10-3 with TRBJ1-2; D unclear. The ends were cut back, 0 bases at V and 3 bases at J, with 8 bases in the middle. Germline lookup yields CDR1 ENHRY and CDR2 SYGVKD. The CDR3 consists of 14 residues. Here the CDR3 DNA reads TGTGCCATCAGTGAGTCTGGCAGCCACTATGGCTACACCTTC. Amino acids: CAISESGSHYGYTF.

The chain joins TRBV29-1 to TRBJ2-5, with 11 bases fitting TRBD2. The CDR3 totals 14 residues. CDR1 is SQVTM, CDR2 ANQGSEA, per germline. The ends lost 7 bases at V and 3 bases at J; junction bases unmatched: 7. The CDR3 is CSASLAGAKETQYF. The CDR3 DNA reads as TGCAGCGCCTCACTAGCGGGGGCAAAAGAGACCCAGTACTTC.

The genes are TRBV10-3 and TRBJ2-5, with 7 positions matching TRBD2. This CDR3 has 14 amino acids. The ends lost 9 bases at V and 5 bases at J; junction bases unmatched: 12. Germline CDR1 ENHRY, CDR2 SYGVKD. As DNA, the CDR3 is TGTGCCATAAGGAGGGAGGGCATATGGGAGACCCAGTACTTC. Amino acid sequence: CAIRREGIWETQYF.

This sequence joins TRBV18 and TRBJ2-1; 9 nucleotides agree with TRBD2. Germline V gene lookup returns CDR1 KGHSH and CDR2 LQKENI. There are 19 residues in the CDR3. J lost 2 bases, V lost 6 bases, and 17 bases had no gene match. The CDR3 reads CASSPPAGLAGDAYNEQFF. The CDR3 DNA follows: TGTGCCAGCTCCCCTCCGGCGGGATTAGCGGGAGACGCCTACAATGAGCAGTTCTTC.

This chain uses TRBV10-3 with TRBJ2-3; 9 nucleotides match TRBD2. Trimming took 0 bases from V and 1 from J; bases not matched to a gene: 5. This CDR3 has 17 residues. Germline-derived CDR1 and CDR2 are ENHRY and SYGVKD. The CDR3 here is CAISESQLAGRTDTQYF. DNA for the CDR3: TGTGCCATCAGTGAGTCTCAGCTAGCGGGACGCACAGATACGCAGTATTTT.

This chain links TRBV7-2 with TRBJ2-5; 8 nucleotides align to TRBD2. Germline trimming cut 2 bases from V and 2 bases from J; bases unmatched to any gene: 7. The germline CDR1 and CDR2 sequences are SGHTA and FQGNSA. The CDR3 sequence is 16 residues long. CDR3 DNA: TGTGCCAGCAGCTTAATGGGACTAGGGAGACAAGAGACCCAGTACTTC. This encodes CASSLMGLGRQETQYF.

The chain uses TRBV4-1 and TRBJ2-3; 14 nucleotides agree with TRBD2. CDR3 size: 17 residues. The junction had 1 base not matched to a gene; V was cut back by 0 bases and J by 2 bases. Germline loops: CDR1 MGHRA, CDR2 YSYEKL. This CDR3 reads CASSQEGLAGVTDTQYF. The DNA for the CDR3 is TGCGCCAGCAGCCAAGAGGGACTAGCGGGGGTCACAGATACGCAGTATTTT.

This chain uses TRBV29-1 with TRBJ2-7; D is uncertain. Germline assignment: CDR1 SQVTM and CDR2 ANQGSEA. Trimming left V 5 bases short and J 7 bases short, with 15 bases between. The CDR3 runs to 12 residues. CDR3: CSVRVALGEQYF. In DNA, the CDR3 is TGCAGCGTTCGTGTGGCGTTGGGTGAGCAGTACTTC.

Points on this clone: Its ends do not fully match the called genes, so a read error is possible. J is TRBJ2-3 and V is TRBV29-1; D may correspond to TRBD1 or TRBD2 (5 bases each). Germline V gives CDR1 SQVTM, CDR2 ANQGSEA. The CDR3 spans 15 residues. The CDR3 DNA follows: TGCAGCGTTGAAGATGGGGGACCCAGCAGAGATACGCAGTATTTT. Its protein product is CSVEDGGPSRDTQYF.

The chain is built from TRBV4-1 and TRBJ2-1; no definite D call. V dropped 1 base and J dropped 6 bases, with 10 bases sitting between them. Germline V gene data show CDR1 as MGHRA and CDR2 as YSYEKL. The CDR3 covers 14 residues. DNA for the CDR3: TGCGCCAGCAGCCAAGTTCTTAGTCGCAATGAGCAGTTCTTC. This gives the protein CASSQVLSRNEQFF.

The chain has TRBV10-1 and TRBJ2-2; TRBD2 is a possible D gene (6 bases). CDR3 length: 14 residues. V lost 0 bases and J 5 bases, leaving 7 bases between the germline ends. The germline CDR1 and CDR2 sequences are WNHNN and SYGVQD (reference sequence). CDR3 DNA sequence: TGCGCCAGCAGTGAGTCGGGGGGAACCGGGGAGCTGTTTTTT. Its protein is CASSESGGTGELFF.

A single count supports this clone. The chain joins TRBV7-9 to TRBJ2-7; the match to TRBD2 covers 7 bases. The germline gives CDR1 SEHNR, CDR2 FQNEAQ (reference sequence). This CDR3 contains 14 residues. V trimming: 0 bases; J trimming: 7 bases; junction bases outside the gene matches: 6. Here the CDR3 reads CASSLAAGVREQYF. The CDR3, as DNA: TGTGCCAGCAGCTTAGCGGCGGGAGTGCGAGAGCAGTACTTC.

This chain joins TRBV19 and TRBJ2-4; TRBD2 matches at 12 bases. The CDR3 totals 14 residues. From germline, CDR1 is LNHDA and CDR2 SQIVND (reference sequence). V was clipped by 3 bases and J by 10 bases; unmatched bases: 4. The CDR3 reads CASSIGLAGRIQYF. CDR3 nucleotides: TGTGCCAGTAGTATCGGACTAGCGGGGAGGATTCAGTACTTC. The whole variable domain, filled in from reference TRBV19 and TRBJ2-4, reads DGGITQSPKYLFRKEGQNVTLSCEQNLNHDAMYWYRQDPGQGLRLIYYSQIVNDFQKGDIAEGYSVSREKKESFPLTVTSAQKNPTAFYLCASSIGLAGRIQYFGAGTRLSVL.

This clone has just one count. This chain joins TRBV2 and TRBJ2-3; tentative D call: TRBD1 (6 bases). V was cut by 7 bases and J by 2 bases, with 13 bases left in between. Germline CDR1 reads SNHLY; CDR2 reads FYNNEI. CDR3 size: 14 residues. Here the CDR3 reads CASIVDRHTDTQYF. DNA for the CDR3: TGTGCCAGCATCGTGGACAGACACACAGATACGCAGTATTTT.

The CDR3 loop is CASSPQSQETQYF. CDR3 DNA: TGTGCCAGCAGCCCCCAGAGTCAAGAGACCCAGTACTTC. The chain combines TRBV7-2 with TRBJ2-5; D gene ambiguous. Germline assignment: CDR1 SGHTA and CDR2 FQGNSA. Trimming pared 5 bases from V and 2 bases from J, leaving 9 bases between. The CDR3 spans 13 residues.

The genes are TRBV18 and TRBJ1-2; 9 positions match TRBD1. V gave up 4 bases and J gave up 4 bases; unmatched junction bases: 7. Germline assignment: CDR1 KGHSH and CDR2 LQKENI. CDR3 length: 15 residues. Here the CDR3 DNA reads TGTGCCAGCTCACAAACAGGGGGCGCGGGCTATGGCTACACCTTC. Translation: CASSQTGGAGYGYTF.

The chain couples TRBV5-4 to TRBJ2-1, with 12 nucleotides matching TRBD1. The CDR3 length is 16 residues. J lost 5 bases, V lost 0 bases, and 3 bases had no gene match. CDR1 SGHNT and CDR2 YYREEE come from the germline V gene (reference sequence). The CDR3 DNA is TGTGCCAGCAGCTTGGGGGGACAGGGGGCCAACAATGAGCAGTTCTTC. Its translation: CASSLGGQGANNEQFF.

The chain carries TRBV6-5 and TRBJ2-2, with unresolved D. CDR3 length equals 13 residues. Germline loops: CDR1 MNHEY, CDR2 SVGAGI. The V gene lost 7 bases and the J gene lost 1 base, with 7 bases spanning the gap. The CDR3 region is CASTNGNTGELFF. CDR3 nucleotides: TGTGCCAGCACCAACGGGAACACCGGGGAGCTGTTTTTT.

The V gene is TRBV7-9, the J gene TRBJ2-3; 10 positions agree with TRBD2. V gave up 1 base and J gave up 7 bases; unmatched junction bases: 14. This CDR3 contains 18 residues. Per germline, CDR1 SEHNR and CDR2 FQNEAQ (reference sequence). The CDR3, as DNA: TGTGCCAGCAGCTTAGGAAGAGGCCAAGCTAGCGGGAGTAATACGCAGTATTTT. This translates into CASSLGRGQASGSNTQYF.

V and J are TRBV9 and TRBJ2-2, with 8 bases fitting TRBD2. The CDR3 contains 18 residues. Unmatched junction bases numbered 13, after V lost 4 bases and J lost 2 bases. Germline CDR1 reads SGDLS; CDR2 reads YYNGEE. The CDR3 DNA reads as TGTGCCAGCAGCCATCCTCGGGGGGGGAGTGCCAACACCGGGGAGCTGTTTTTT. Residues: CASSHPRGGSANTGELFF.

A single count supports this clone. The chain recombines TRBV6-5 with TRBJ2-1; no reliable D call. The CDR3 covers 13 residues. Germline lookup yields CDR1 MNHEY and CDR2 SVGAGI. The germline V and J ends were trimmed by 6 bases and 6 bases, with 12 bases remaining between them. This CDR3 is CASRETVSNEQFF. The CDR3 DNA sequence: TGTGCCAGCAGGGAGACTGTAAGCAATGAGCAGTTCTTC.

This CDR3 reads CASGDIRQFNEKLFF. For the CDR3, the DNA is TGTGCCAGCGGGGATATCCGTCAGTTTAATGAAAAACTGTTTTTT. V is TRBV6-1 and J is TRBJ1-4; the D is unclear. V gave up 8 bases and J gave up 4 bases, with 17 bases separating them. The CDR3 runs to 15 residues. The germline V gene has CDR1 MNHNS and CDR2 SASEGT.

The chain joins TRBV6-5 to TRBJ2-1; 9 nucleotides agree with TRBD2. The CDR3 totals 15 residues. V shed 2 bases and J 7 bases; nucleotides not matched to a gene: 6. Germline CDR1 MNHEY, CDR2 SVGAGI. CDR3 amino acids: CASSYGSGSGNEQFF. CDR3 DNA: TGTGCCAGCAGTTACGGTAGCGGGAGCGGGAATGAGCAGTTCTTC.

This chain uses TRBV28 with TRBJ2-5; 9 bases are a match to TRBD1. Germline trimming cut 6 bases from V and 6 bases from J; bases unmatched to any gene: 8. Germline CDR1 MDHEN, CDR2 SYDVKM. This CDR3 contains 14 residues. CDR3 sequence reads: CASSRDRVGKTQYF. CDR3 coding DNA: TGTGCCAGCAGCCGGGACAGGGTGGGGAAGACCCAGTACTTC.